The 12 T cell receptor beta chains below all came from one sample that was sequenced in a study of CD8+CD57+ T cells in acquired aplastic anemia. TCR beta VDJ and CDR3 profiling used genomic DNA as template. TCRdb used MiXCR to reprocess the reads, holding one entry per CDR3 protein. The top ten clones hold around 40% of a sample with 260,000 or so distinct CDR3 sequences, around 82% of them seen once. Individuals selected for sequencing had exhibited CD8+CD57+ cell expansion on flow cytometry. The sequencing sample was made of sorted CD4+, CD8+, or CD8+CD57+ T cells (not recorded which) from PBMCs. The receptors stem from a human donor with aplastic anemia.

The chain links TRBV9 to TRBJ2-3; TRBD1 matches at 8 bases. Germline-derived CDR1 and CDR2 are SGDLS and YYNGEE. V was pared by 5 bases and J by 6 bases, with 17 bases of the junction left unmatched. This CDR3 region has 17 residues. The CDR3 reads CASSIRTGTGAGDTQYF. In DNA form, the CDR3 reads TGTGCCAGCAGTATCCGGACAGGGACGGGCGCCGGGGATACGCAGTATTTT.

The chain joins TRBV12-3 or TRBV12-4 to TRBJ2-4; 12 nucleotides agree with TRBD2. The length of the CDR3 is 19 residues. With 2 bases clipped from V and 7 bases from J, the junction kept 15 bases outside the gene matches. Written as DNA, the CDR3 is TGTGCCAGCAGTTTAAGGACTAGCGGGATCCGGGGAGCTGGGAACATTCAGTACTTC. Translated: CASSLRTSGIRGAGNIQYF.

The DNA of the CDR3 is TGTGCCAGCAGCTTGGAGGCGAACGGCCTCGTATATGGCTACACCTTC. Residues: CASSLEANGLVYGYTF. This sequence joins TRBV7-3 and TRBJ1-2; no clear D. The V gene's germline CDR1 is SGHTA and CDR2 FQGTGA. The CDR3 totals 16 residues. Trimming removed 3 bases at V and 5 bases at J, with 19 bases between. Complete variable domain (other parts from reference TRBV7-3 and TRBJ1-2): GAGVSQTPSNKVTEKGKYVELRCDPISGHTALYWYRQSLGQGPEFLIYFQGTGAADDSGLPNDRFFAVRPEGSVSTLKIQRTERGDSAVYLCASSLEANGLVYGYTFGSGTRLTVV.

The chain recombines TRBV9 with TRBJ2-7, with D perhaps TRBD1 or TRBD2 (7 bases each). The CDR3 consists of 16 residues. CDR1 is SGDLS, CDR2 YYNGEE, per germline. Trimming cost V 3 bases and J 8 bases, with 24 bases left between them. CDR3: CASSEGGRQGGNKQYV. CDR3 sequence (DNA): TGTGCCAGCAGCGAGGGGGGGCGACAGGGAGGAAACAAGCAGTACGTC.

The rearrangement uses TRBV7-2 and TRBJ2-1; D might be TRBD2 (5 bases). V lost 2 bases and J 13 bases, leaving 24 bases between the germline ends. The CDR3 covers 16 residues. Germline V gene lookup returns CDR1 SGHTA and CDR2 FQGNSA. The chain's CDR3 is CASSLTSGPDTQYQFF. CDR3 DNA: TGTGCCAGCAGCTTAACGAGCGGTCCCGACACGCAGTATCAGTTCTTC. Looking up the rest from reference TRBV7-2 and TRBJ2-1 gives the full variable domain: GAGVSQSPSNKVTEKGKDVELRCDPISGHTALYWYRQSLGQGLEFLIYFQGNSAPDKSGLPSDRFSAERTGGSVSTLTIQRTQQEDSAVYLCASSLTSGPDTQYQFFGPGTRLTVL.

On this clonotype: A single base separates this from a much larger clone, so it may be a read error. The J gene is TRBJ1-5, the V gene TRBV7-9, with TRBD1 as a possible D gene (5 bases). This CDR3 contains 14 residues. CDR1 SEHNR and CDR2 FQNEAQ come from the germline V gene (reference sequence). The CDR3 here is CASSVAGSYGANDF. In DNA form, the CDR3 reads TGTGCCAGCAGCGTAGCGGGTAGCTACGGGGCCAACGACTTT.

The chain is built from TRBV9 and TRBJ2-1; D perhaps matches TRBD2 (5 bases). Germline values: CDR1 SGDLS, CDR2 YYNGEE. CDR3 size: 16 residues. The V end lost 2 bases, the J end lost 8 bases, and 20 bases lay between the germline ends. The CDR3 here is CASSVQRSGGSDEQFF. In DNA form, the CDR3 reads TGTGCCAGCAGCGTCCAAAGAAGCGGTGGGAGTGATGAGCAGTTCTTC.

About this clonotype itself: The junction departs from germline at one end; a sequencing error may be responsible. The chain recombines TRBV7-8 with TRBJ2-5, with 7 bases aligning to TRBD2. The germline gives CDR1 SGHVS, CDR2 FQNEAQ. This CDR3 contains 14 residues. The CDR3 DNA reads as TGTGCCACCAGCTGGGGGGGAGGCCCCGAGACCCAGTACTTC. Translated: CATSWGGGPETQYF. The whole variable domain, filled in from reference TRBV7-8 and TRBJ2-5, reads GAGVSQSPRYKVAKRGQDVALRCDPISGHVSLFWYQQALGQGPEFLTYFQNEAQLDKSGLPSDRFFAERPEGSVSTLKIQRTQQEDSAVYLCATSWGGGPETQYFGPGTRLLVL.

This clonotype showed up just once. The rearrangement joins TRBV25-1 to TRBJ1-2; 8 bases match TRBD1. CDR1 is MGHDK and CDR2 is SYGVNS in the germline V gene. This CDR3 region has 16 residues. V gave up 0 bases and J gave up 3 bases; unmatched junction bases: 6. The CDR3 region is CASSEYGPTGDYGYTF. Here the CDR3 DNA reads TGTGCCAGCAGTGAATATGGCCCGACAGGGGACTATGGCTACACCTTC.

The chain is built from TRBV2 and TRBJ1-1, with D possibly matching TRBD1 (5 bases). This CDR3 has 13 amino acids. Looked up from germline, CDR1 is SNHLY and CDR2 is FYNNEI. V lost 6 bases and J lost 3, with 11 bases in between. The CDR3 loop is CASSWDGYTEAFF. The CDR3 bases are TGTGCCAGCAGCTGGGACGGATACACTGAAGCTTTCTTT.

Of note for this clonotype: As the CDR3 is not closed by the conserved phenylalanine or tryptophan, this likely results from a read error. The limits of the CDR3 on the DNA are not certain, so only TCRdb's listed CDR3 is given. The CDR3 is CASSLGGADDTHY. J is TRBJ2-3 and V is TRBV7-8. The CDR3 has 13 residues if both end residues are counted. Germline CDR1 SGHVS, CDR2 FQNEAQ.

This sequence joins TRBV5-6 and TRBJ2-1; D is possibly TRBD2 (6 bases). Looked up from germline, CDR1 is SGHDT and CDR2 is YYEEEE. The germline V and J ends were trimmed by 5 bases and 5 bases, with 20 bases remaining between them. This CDR3 is 16 amino acids long. The CDR3 coding sequence is TGTGCCAGCAGTTTTCCCCTAGGCGGGACCGACAATGAGCAGTTCTTC. This gives the protein CASSFPLGGTDNEQFF.